What follows are 17 T cell receptor beta chains derived from one specimen sequenced in a study of T cells in localized non-small cell lung cancer. Measured with immunoSEQ multiplex PCR; TCRdb has only the in-frame clones, and not every one. The table shows about 55,000 clones, with 65% to 85% occurring only once. Specimen: peripheral blood mononuclear cells, collected before any cancer treatment. The receptors derive from a man aged 40 to 75 with stage III lung adenocarcinoma.

The V call is TRBV7-6, the J call TRBJ1-1; D may be TRBD1 (5 bases). The germline V and J ends were trimmed by 5 bases and 3 bases, with 10 bases remaining between them. Looked up from germline, CDR1 is SGHVS and CDR2 is FNYEAQ. This CDR3 has 13 amino acids. CDR3 residues: CASSPTAYTEAFF. DNA of the CDR3: TGTGCCAGCAGCCCGACAGCCTACACTGAAGCTTTCTTT.

The chain carries TRBV9 and TRBJ1-2; 9 bases fit TRBD1. Germline CDR1 is SGDLS and CDR2 is YYNGEE. V gave up 2 bases and J gave up 1 base; unmatched junction bases: 9. This CDR3 is built from 17 residues. The CDR3 sequence: CASSVVEQGAYNYGYTF. DNA of the CDR3: TGTGCCAGCAGCGTCGTCGAACAGGGGGCGTATAACTATGGCTACACCTTC.

The rearrangement uses TRBV7-9 and TRBJ2-7; 9 positions agree with TRBD1. The CDR3 is 15 residues long. V lost 2 bases to trimming and J lost 5 bases; unmatched junction nucleotides: 7. Germline CDR1 and CDR2: SEHNR and FQNEAQ (reference sequence). Here the CDR3 reads CASSLTRGDRDEQYF. For the CDR3, the DNA is TGTGCCAGCAGCTTAACGAGGGGGGACAGGGACGAGCAGTACTTC. Full variable domain (remainder filled in from reference TRBV7-9 and TRBJ2-7): DTGVSQNPRHKITKRGQNVTFRCDPISEHNRLYWYRQTLGQGPEFLTYFQNEAQLEKSRLLSDRFSAERPKGSFSTLEIQRTEQGDSAMYLCASSLTRGDRDEQYFGPGTRLTVT.

The chain links TRBV6-4 to TRBJ2-3, with D perhaps TRBD1 (5 bases). Germline values: CDR1 MRHNA, CDR2 SNTAGT. The CDR3 spans 12 residues. The V gene lost 7 bases and the J gene lost 2 bases, with 7 bases spanning the gap. The CDR3 reads CASIGDTDTQYF. The CDR3 coding sequence is TGTGCCAGCATAGGGGACACAGATACGCAGTATTTT.

This chain joins TRBV30 and TRBJ2-5; D gene uncertain. Trimming took off 8 bases at V and 5 bases at J, with 9 bases between the two ends. Germline CDR1 GTSNPN, CDR2 SVGIG (reference sequence). There are 10 residues in the CDR3. The CDR3, as DNA: TGTGCCCTGCGAACGGAGACCCAGTACTTC. As protein: CALRTETQYF.

The gene calls are TRBV10-3 and TRBJ2-7; either TRBD1 or TRBD2 may supply D (7 bases each). Looked up from germline, CDR1 is ENHRY and CDR2 is SYGVKD. The CDR3 is 13 amino acids. Deletions cut 5 bases from V and 6 bases from J, with 14 bases between. CDR3: CAISPQGGSEQYF. CDR3 bases: TGTGCCATCAGTCCCCAGGGGGGGAGCGAGCAGTACTTC.

V is TRBV7-3 and J is TRBJ1-1, with 9 bases fitting TRBD1. CDR1 is SGHTA and CDR2 is FQGTGA in the germline V gene. With V trimmed by 6 bases and J by 2 bases, 4 bases remained unmatched. The CDR3 has 14 amino acids. The CDR3 is CASRPGQGNTEAFF. DNA for the CDR3: TGTGCCAGCAGGCCGGGACAGGGTAACACTGAAGCTTTCTTT.

V and J are TRBV13 and TRBJ2-1; 7 bases align to TRBD1. Germline V gene sequence: CDR1 PRHDT, CDR2 FYEKMQ (reference sequence). The CDR3 length is 14 residues. The V gene end was trimmed by 5 bases and the J gene end by 5 bases; junction bases not matched to a gene: 6. CDR3 amino acids: CASSEADRDNEQFF. For the CDR3, the DNA is TGTGCCAGCAGCGAGGCCGACAGGGACAATGAGCAGTTCTTC.

V and J are TRBV19 and TRBJ2-7; 7 bases line up with TRBD1. The germline CDR1 and CDR2 sequences are LNHDA and SQIVND (reference sequence). The V gene end was trimmed by 5 bases and the J gene end by 5 bases; junction bases not matched to a gene: 6. CDR3 length equals 13 residues. The DNA of the CDR3 is TGTGCCAGTAGTGCCAGACAGGGCCACGAGCAGTACTTC. Protein sequence: CASSARQGHEQYF.

Only a few counts were recorded for this clone. This sequence joins TRBV4-2 and TRBJ1-1; the D is unclear. Germline-derived CDR1 and CDR2 are LGHNA and YNFKEQ. Between the trimmed V and J ends, which lost 0 bases and 3 bases, there was a span of 5 bases. The CDR3 covers 13 residues. The CDR3 sequence is CASSQETHTEAFF. In nucleotides, the CDR3 is TGTGCCAGCAGCCAAGAGACCCACACTGAAGCTTTCTTT.

In DNA, the CDR3 is TGTGCCAGCTCGCCCGACAGGGCCTCCGGGGCCAACGTCCTGACTTTC. Protein: CASSPDRASGANVLTF. The V and J genes are TRBV18 and TRBJ2-6, with TRBD1 matching 7 bases. CDR1 and CDR2 from the germline V gene are KGHSH and LQKENI. The junction had 9 bases not matched to a gene; V was cut back by 6 bases and J by 4 bases. The CDR3 totals 16 residues. The full variable domain, with the rest looked up from reference TRBV18 and TRBJ2-6, is NAGVMQNPRHLVRRRGQEARLRCSPMKGHSHVYWYRQLPEEGLKFMVYLQKENIIDESGMPKERFSAEFPKEGPSILRIQQVVRGDSAAYFCASSPDRASGANVLTFGAGSRLTVL.

The chain is built from TRBV5-1 and TRBJ2-2; D may correspond to TRBD1 or TRBD2 (5 bases each). CDR1 SGHRS and CDR2 YFSETQ come from the germline V gene. The CDR3 length is 14 residues. Trimming stripped 0 bases from V and 6 bases from J, with 9 bases between. CDR3 bases: TGCGCCAGCAGCTTGGAGGGACGGTCCGGGGAGCTGTTTTTT. The encoded protein is CASSLEGRSGELFF.

The chain employs TRBV9 and TRBJ2-3; D may be TRBD2 (6 bases). The CDR3 spans 15 residues. CDR1 SGDLS and CDR2 YYNGEE come from the germline V gene. Trimming removed 4 bases at V and 2 bases at J, with 14 bases between. CDR3 sequence (DNA): TGTGCCAGCAGCCCCCCCGGGAGCGTCACAGATACGCAGTATTTT. As protein: CASSPPGSVTDTQYF. Drawing the rest from reference TRBV9 and TRBJ2-3, the complete variable domain is DSGVTQTPKHLITATGQRVTLRCSPRSGDLSVYWYQQSLDQGLQFLIQYYNGEERAKGNILERFSAQQFPDLHSELNLSSLELGDSALYFCASSPPGSVTDTQYFGPGTRLTVL.

The gene calls are TRBV4-2 and TRBJ2-6; D gene uncertain. Deletions cut 0 bases from V and 0 bases from J, with 9 bases between. Germline V gives CDR1 LGHNA, CDR2 YNFKEQ. This CDR3 has 17 residues. The CDR3 sequence is CASSQDAVSSGANVLTF. CDR3 sequence (DNA): TGTGCCAGCAGCCAAGATGCGGTTTCCTCTGGGGCCAACGTCCTGACTTTC.

The chain uses TRBV28 and TRBJ2-1; the D gene is possibly TRBD2 (5 bases). With 1 base removed from V and 16 bases from J, the gap between germline ends came to 14 bases. The CDR3 sequence is 12 residues long. Per the germline V gene, CDR1 is MDHEN and CDR2 is SYDVKM. CDR3 DNA sequence: TGTGCCAGCAGTTTATCGAGGGAATCCCCTTTCTTC. Protein sequence: CASSLSRESPFF.

The chain uses TRBV7-2 and TRBJ2-7; 7 bases map to TRBD1. The V segment lost 6 bases and the J segment 4 bases; nucleotides outside the gene matches: 15. This CDR3 is 16 amino acids long. Germline V gene lookup returns CDR1 SGHTA and CDR2 FQGNSA. The DNA of the CDR3 is TGTGCCAGCAGTACTACCGTGTATGAGACAGGGTACGAGCAGTACTTC. The encoded protein is CASSTTVYETGYEQYF. The complete variable domain, with remaining parts taken from reference TRBV7-2 and TRBJ2-7, reads GAGVSQSPSNKVTEKGKDVELRCDPISGHTALYWYRQSLGQGLEFLIYFQGNSAPDKSGLPSDRFSAERTGGSVSTLTIQRTQQEDSAVYLCASSTTVYETGYEQYFGPGTRLTVT.

The chain links TRBV6-6 to TRBJ1-1, with D tentatively TRBD1 (5 bases). The V and J ends lost 8 bases and 4 bases respectively, with 14 bases between them. Looked up from germline, CDR1 is MNHNY and CDR2 is SVGAGI (reference sequence). The CDR3 contains 13 residues. The CDR3 is CASFPQAGTEAFF. The CDR3 DNA follows: TGTGCCAGCTTTCCACAGGCGGGCACTGAAGCTTTCTTT.